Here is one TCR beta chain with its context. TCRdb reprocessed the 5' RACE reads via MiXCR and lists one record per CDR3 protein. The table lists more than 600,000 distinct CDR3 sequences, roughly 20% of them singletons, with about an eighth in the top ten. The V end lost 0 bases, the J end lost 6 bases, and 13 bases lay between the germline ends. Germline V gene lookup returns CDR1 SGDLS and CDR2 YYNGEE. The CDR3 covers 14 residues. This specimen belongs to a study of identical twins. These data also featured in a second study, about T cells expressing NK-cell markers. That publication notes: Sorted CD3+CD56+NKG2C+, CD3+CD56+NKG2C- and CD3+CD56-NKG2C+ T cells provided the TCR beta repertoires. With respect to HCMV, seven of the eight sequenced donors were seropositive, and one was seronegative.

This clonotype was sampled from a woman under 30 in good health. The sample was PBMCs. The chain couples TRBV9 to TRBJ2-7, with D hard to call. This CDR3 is CASSVGLVPREQYF. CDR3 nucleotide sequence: TGTGCCAGCAGCGTAGGGCTAGTGCCGCGCGAGCAGTACTTC. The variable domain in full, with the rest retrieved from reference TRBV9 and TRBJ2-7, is DSGVTQTPKHLITATGQRVTLRCSPRSGDLSVYWYQQSLDQGLQFLIQYYNGEERAKGNILERFSAQQFPDLHSELNLSSLELGDSALYFCASSVGLVPREQYFGPGTRLTVT.